This T cell receptor beta chain appears in the sequencing data of a study of cytotoxic CD8 clonotypes in ibrutinib-treated CLL (dated by TCRdb to about 2021). With respect to the entire study: In this cohort, approximately 14 patients were treatment-naive and ten to twelve were relapsed/refractory, while about 18 had unmutated IGHV. On average, each sample yielded roughly 250,000 productive templates and 94,082 productive rearrangements. Cryopreserved peripheral blood mononuclear cells were obtained prior to treatment, at the time of response, and at either disease progression or sustained remission. Longitudinal samples were obtainable from about 30% of the roughly 90 participants in the trial. Every sample from remission and from progressive disease was obtained while the patients were still on ibrutinib. Samples at response were collected after a median of about 11 months of treatment, with a range of about 6 to 40 months. Responses were partial in 24 patients and complete in 2; after median around 72 months follow-up, around 14 stayed in remission and roughly twelve progressed.

On a MiSeq, deep resolution sequencing aimed for a depth between 1 in 1 million and 1 in 200,000 T cells, with each clonotype covered approximately 9.2x on average. The immunoSEQ hsTCRB Kit was used to generate the TCR beta libraries. In the paper's pipeline: The data were analyzed with ImmunoSEQ Analyzer and ImmunoSEQ Data Assistant, and V, D and J gene assignments followed IMGT definitions. Clonality, which ranges from 0 to 1, was calculated by subtracting the normalized Shannon entropy of productive rearrangement frequencies from one. Only overrepresented clonotypes making up at least 0.05% of the repertoire of each patient were included in the public clonotype analysis. Repertoires from about a dozen age-matched healthy donors in immuneACCESS were used as clonality controls. As stored in TCRdb, this immuneACCESS dataset retains in-frame rearrangements with V and J assigned. A fraction of the clones does not appear; measured against another copy, unresolved V genes explain less than half of the discrepancy, and the remainder lacks a known reason. The DNA was the basis for D and trimming; V, J and clone size are from that table. This sample has 20,000 to 30,000 clones in its table, and about 70% of those were observed once. The ten largest clones add up to under 35% of the sample.

The sample's time point, from its label and the paper: 24 months on ibrutinib. For TCR beta library preparation, about 2 micrograms of genomic DNA were isolated from cryopreserved PBMCs. Longitudinal blood samples from CLL patients receiving ibrutinib monotherapy were subjected to high-throughput TCR beta sequencing. The patients took part in an open-label, single-center phase 2 trial of ibrutinib monotherapy. Taken from the germline V gene (reference sequence), the CDR1 and CDR2 loops are SEHNR and FQNEAQ. Counted from cysteine to phenylalanine, this CDR3 has 16 amino acids. Of the read, only the CDR3 DNA is kept; its 48 bases are in frame from base 1. Deletion took 4 bases off V and 6 bases off J, with a span of 18 bases between the germline ends. General conclusions and limits of the study: Lymph node repertoires were not examined, and the timing of sampling was not matched between patients in sustained remission and those whose disease progressed. Public clonotypes were rare and either contracted or stayed stable during treatment, and the rise in clonality at ibrutinib response reflected the expansion of private clonotypes. At ibrutinib response clonality went up, during sustained remission it held steady, and at progression it dropped back toward baseline. Baseline clonality exceeded that of age-matched healthy donors and correlated strongly with circulating CD8+ T-cell counts.

Regarding this clone: Its antigen has not been determined. Per-nucleotide qualities are absent, and no much larger clonotype sits a single base away.

The sequence is built from TRBV7-9 and TRBJ2-2; the D gene is possibly TRBD1, with 6 bases matching. The clonotype comes from a human donor with chronic lymphocytic leukemia. Sequencing was performed on PBMCs, taken after 24 months of ibrutinib treatment. The CDR3 in this case is CASSSGVWGVAGELFF. DNA sequence: TGTGCCAGCAGCTCAGGGGTGTGGGGTGTCGCCGGGGAGCTGTTTTTT. With the rest looked up from the reference TRBV7-9 and TRBJ2-2 genes rather than sequenced, the full variable domain is DTGVSQNPRHKITKRGQNVTFRCDPISEHNRLYWYRQTLGQGPEFLTYFQNEAQLEKSRLLSDRFSAERPKGSFSTLEIQRTEQGDSAMYLCASSSGVWGVAGELFFGEGSRLTVL.